This T cell receptor (beta chain) was retrieved from a study of identical twins. Germline CDR1 and CDR2: MGHRA and YSYEKL. V was shortened by 2 bases and J by 1 base, with 8 bases between the two germline ends. This CDR3 contains 15 residues. This clonotype was seen more than once but under ten times. One entry per CDR3 protein, called by TCRdb with MiXCR from the 5' RACE reads. The data show approximately 600,000 distinct CDR3 sequences, just over 7% seen once. Another study also made use of these data, one on yellow fever vaccine responses in identical twins.

The V gene is TRBV4-1, the J gene TRBJ2-2, with D perhaps matching TRBD1 (6 bases). This sequence was found in a woman aged 18-35 years in good health. The sequenced sample consisted of PBMCs. The CDR3 DNA follows: TGCGCCAGCAGCCAAACGGGACAGAACACCGGGGAGCTGTTTTTT. Protein product: CASSQTGQNTGELFF.